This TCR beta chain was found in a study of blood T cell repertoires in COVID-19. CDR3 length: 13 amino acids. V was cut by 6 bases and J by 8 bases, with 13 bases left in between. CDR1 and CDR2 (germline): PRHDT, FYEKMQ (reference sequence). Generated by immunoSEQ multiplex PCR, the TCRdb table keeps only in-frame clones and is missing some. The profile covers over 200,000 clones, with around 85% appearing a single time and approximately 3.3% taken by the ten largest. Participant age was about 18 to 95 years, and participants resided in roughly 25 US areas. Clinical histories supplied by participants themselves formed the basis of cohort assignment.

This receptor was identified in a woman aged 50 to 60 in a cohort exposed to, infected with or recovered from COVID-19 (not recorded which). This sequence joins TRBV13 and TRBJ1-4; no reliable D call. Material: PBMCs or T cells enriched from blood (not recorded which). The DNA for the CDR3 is TGTGCCAGCAGGCGACTCTCGGAAGAAAAACTGTTTTTT. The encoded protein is CASRRLSEEKLFF.